This T cell receptor beta chain was identified in a study of beta chain features in type 1 diabetes. Overall study findings and caveats: Researchers cautioned that cDNA sequencing could over-represent cells with high TCR expression. The study found fewer insertions and more deletions at VDJ junctions in type 1 diabetes patients. A moderate, significant TCRB CDR3 shortening appeared in type 1 diabetes across four CD4+ subsets.

Unmatched junction bases numbered 0, after V lost 1 base and J lost 5 bases. The germline V gene has CDR1 SGHNT and CDR2 YYREEE (reference sequence). The CDR3 consists of 14 residues. What was sequenced were expressed TCRB transcripts, since all of the isolated RNA had been reverse transcribed. Mean read depth for naive, central memory and regulatory T cell samples was 3.5 million to 4.5 million reads. Assay: immunoSEQ multiplex PCR; the TCRdb copy retains only in-frame clones and omits some. The table records roughly 700,000 clones, around 15% of them present only once. This clone was seen a few times. No antigen is known for it.

The chain couples TRBV5-4 to TRBJ2-1; TRBD2 agrees at 10 bases. The clonotype comes from a man between 18 and 29 years old with type 1 diabetes. The sequencing input was naive CD4+ T cells from blood. The CDR3 is CASSLTSGDNEQFF. CDR3 coding DNA: TGTGCCAGCAGCTTGACTAGCGGGGACAATGAGCAGTTCTTC.